The T cell receptor beta chain described here comes from a study of cytomegalovirus exposure and HLA in healthy donors. As to this clone: Its antigen remains unknown.

Notes on the study in general: In the approximately 130 validation repertoires, a later analysis found that first-cohort TCR clusters tended to co-occur. Three chains linked to CMV were shown in vitro to be specific for CMV antigens. Whilst most TCR sequences proved rare, a subset of public TCRs occurred across many donors.

Trimming pared 1 base from V and 6 bases from J, leaving 13 bases between. The CDR3 sequence is 14 residues long. CDR1 is SGHAT, CDR2 FQDESV, per germline (reference sequence). The data were produced by immunoSEQ multiplex PCR, yet TCRdb's version contains in-frame clones alone and is incomplete. The data hold 300,000 to 350,000 clones, with 88% observed a single time. The sequencing input was PBMCs. The chain combines TRBV11-1 with TRBJ2-7; maybe TRBD2 (5 bases). This clonotype originated in a man aged 25-45 years in good health and CMV-seronegative. CDR3 region: CASSLGVGVAEQYF. CDR3 bases: TGTGCCAGCAGCTTAGGGGTCGGGGTAGCCGAGCAGTACTTC.